The 8 T cell receptor beta chains reported below all come from one sample, sequenced in a study of molecular identifiers for immune sequencing clone quantification. TCRdb re-called the PCR reads through MiXCR, storing one row per CDR3 protein. The repertoire holds about 65,000 distinct CDR3 sequences, around 17% seen once, with roughly 1.5% in the top ten. The sample was naive CD8+ T cells from blood, with Jurkat cell RNA spiked in. As for subset: FACS-sorted CD8+CD4-CCR7+CD45RA+ naive T cells. The receptors were sampled from a human donor in good health. Some libraries in this study had Jurkat cell RNA spiked in.

On this clonotype: A clone one base away is much larger, so this may be a read error. The chain carries TRBV27 and TRBJ1-1; D gene uncertain. V was cut by 2 bases and J by 0 bases, with 10 bases left in between. This CDR3 is built from 15 residues. Germline loops: CDR1 MNHEY, CDR2 SMNVEV (reference sequence). CDR3 nucleotide sequence: TGTGCCAGCAGTTTAGTAGGCCAGATGAACACTGAAGCTTTCTTT. Translated, it gives CASSLVGQMNTEAFF.

This clonotype showed up many times. V and J are TRBV29-1 and TRBJ2-7, with D perhaps being TRBD1 or TRBD2 (5 bases each). CDR1 SQVTM and CDR2 ANQGSEA come from the germline V gene. CDR3 length: 13 amino acids. Trimming removed 6 bases from V and 3 bases from J, with 15 bases in between. The CDR3 bases are TGCAGCGTGGGACGGGCAGACAGCTACGAGCAGTACTTC. It is translated as CSVGRADSYEQYF.

This clonotype has a handful of counts. The chain is built from TRBV18 and TRBJ2-1, with a tentative D call TRBD1 (5 bases). Germline V lookup: CDR1 KGHSH, CDR2 LQKENI. Trimming removed 4 bases at V and 0 bases at J, with 13 bases between. The CDR3 covers 16 residues. The CDR3 DNA reads TGTGCCAGCTCACTTAAACCGACAGACTCCTACAATGAGCAGTTCTTC. The encoded protein is CASSLKPTDSYNEQFF.

A note on this clonotype: This sequence may be a read error, since a much larger clone differs from it by one base. In DNA, the CDR3 is TGTGCCAGCAGCCTCCGGGGCATGGACACAGATACGCAGTATTTT. Translated: CASSLRGMDTDTQYF. This chain joins TRBV13 and TRBJ2-3; possibly TRBD1 or TRBD2 for D (5 bases each). Trimming shortened V by 5 bases and J by 2 bases, and 14 bases separated the two germline ends. CDR1 and CDR2 (germline): PRHDT, FYEKMQ (reference sequence). CDR3 length equals 15 residues.

This clonotype was seen many times. The chain has TRBV30 and TRBJ2-7; D unresolved. The V end was cut by 1 base, the J end by 2 bases, with 9 bases between. The V gene's germline CDR1 is GTSNPN and CDR2 SVGIG (reference sequence). CDR3 length equals 13 residues. The CDR3 is CAWSEGIAYEQYF. The CDR3 DNA reads TGTGCCTGGAGTGAAGGAATCGCCTACGAGCAGTACTTC. Together with reference TRBV30 and TRBJ2-7, the CDR3 gives the full variable domain: SQTIHQWPATLVQPVGSPLSLECTVEGTSNPNLYWYRQAAGRGLQLLFYSVGIGQISSEVPQNLSASRPQDRQFILSSKKLLLSDSGFYLCAWSEGIAYEQYFGPGTRLTVT.

As regards this clonotype: A much larger clonotype is one base distant, so this may be a read error. The chain combines TRBV19 with TRBJ1-1, with TRBD1 matching 9 bases. The ends lost 5 bases at V and 3 bases at J; junction bases unmatched: 16. This CDR3 comprises 18 residues. Germline values: CDR1 LNHDA, CDR2 SQIVND (reference sequence). CDR3 nucleotides: TGTGCCAGTAGTCTTGGCCTACCGGGACAGGGCCTATACACTGAAGCTTTCTTT. This translates into CASSLGLPGQGLYTEAFF.

This clonotype came up many times. The chain joins TRBV12-5 to TRBJ2-2, with 8 bases lining up with TRBD2. The CDR3 covers 16 residues. Germline V gene data show CDR1 as LGHNT and CDR2 as FRNRAP. The ends lost 4 bases at V and 7 bases at J; junction bases unmatched: 11. CDR3: CASGSWTSILGGELFF. The CDR3 coding sequence is TGTGCTAGTGGTTCCTGGACTAGCATTTTAGGCGGGGAGCTGTTTTTT.

This clonotype was counted at least ten times. The chain has TRBV10-2 and TRBJ2-3; 7 bases agree with TRBD2. The CDR3 covers 14 residues. V lost 7 bases, J lost 4 bases, and 8 bases stayed unmatched. Per the germline V gene, CDR1 is WSHSY and CDR2 is SAAADI. CDR3 region: CASTGGGPSDTQYF. CDR3 DNA sequence: TGCGCCAGCACCGGGGGAGGGCCCTCAGATACGCAGTATTTT.